This T cell receptor beta chain comes out of a study of blood T cell repertoires in COVID-19. CDR1 and CDR2 (germline): SEHNR, FQNEAQ (reference sequence). This CDR3 is 16 amino acids long. After removal of 4 bases from V and 6 bases from J, the junction contained 11 bases not matched to a gene. Adults between roughly 18 and 95 years of age took part from 24 US areas. Clinical histories supplied by participants themselves formed the basis of cohort assignment. In the original analysis: Estimation of nucleated cell counts was performed using reference gene primer amplification. Repertoires were generated with immunoSEQ multiplex PCR, while TCRdb's copy carries only in-frame clones and drops some. For V, J and clone size, that table is used; D and trimming come from the DNA. The repertoire has about 280,000 clones, more than 75% of them found once; the top ten carry roughly 2%.

V gene TRBV7-9 combines with J gene TRBJ1-2; TRBD1 agrees at 10 bases. Sample: PBMCs or T cells enriched from blood (not recorded which). The origin of this receptor is a woman in her sixties in a cohort exposed to, infected with or recovered from COVID-19 (not recorded which). CDR3 amino acids: CASSWAETGGQDGYTF. The CDR3 region has the DNA TGTGCCAGCAGCTGGGCGGAGACAGGGGGCCAGGATGGCTACACCTTC.